This T cell receptor (beta chain) was sequenced during a study of blood T cell repertoires in COVID-19. Study-wide context: Samples of COVID-19 (acute and convalescent) were obtained from the United States, Italy and Spain. T cells, B-cell-depleted T cells, or PBMCs provided the cDNA or gDNA that served as material.

This clone came up many times. Only in-frame clones appear in the TCRdb table, and some are missing; sequencing was by immunoSEQ multiplex PCR. The sample yields 200,000 to 250,000 clones, 87% seen once. Trimming cost V 3 bases and J 5 bases; bases outside gene matches: 5. The CDR3 is 14 residues long. Germline V gives CDR1 DFQATT, CDR2 SNEGSKA (reference sequence). The chain recombines TRBV20-1 with TRBJ2-1; TRBD2 matches at 9 bases. The sample comprised PBMCs or T cells enriched from blood (not recorded which). The TCR originated in a man aged 18 to 29 with acute COVID-19. The DNA for the CDR3 is TGCAGTGCTAGTGTAGCGGGAGAAAACAATGAGCAGTTCTTC. Translated: CSASVAGENNEQFF.